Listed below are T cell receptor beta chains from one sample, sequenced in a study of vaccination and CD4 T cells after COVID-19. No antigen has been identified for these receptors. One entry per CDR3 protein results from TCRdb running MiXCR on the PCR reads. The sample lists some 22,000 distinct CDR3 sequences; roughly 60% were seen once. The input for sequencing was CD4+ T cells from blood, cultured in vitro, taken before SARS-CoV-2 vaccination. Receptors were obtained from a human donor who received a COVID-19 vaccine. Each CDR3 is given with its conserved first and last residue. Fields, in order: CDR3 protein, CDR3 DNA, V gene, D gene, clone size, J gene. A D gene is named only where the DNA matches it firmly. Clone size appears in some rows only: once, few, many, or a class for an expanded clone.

CDR3aa: CASSLDSGKTQYF
CDR3nt: TGTGCCAGCAGCTTAGACAGCGGGAAAACGCAGTATTTT
v_gene: TRBV7-2
d_gene: TRBD2
abundance: NA
j_gene: TRBJ2-3

CDR3aa: CASSLDASQDYYGYTF
CDR3nt: TGTGCCAGCAGCTTAGATGCTTCTCAGGACTACTATGGCTACACCTTC
v_gene: TRBV7-2
d_gene: NA
abundance: NA
j_gene: TRBJ1-2

CDR3aa: CASSLKGAETFGNTIYF
CDR3nt: TGTGCCAGCAGCTTAAAAGGCGCAGAAACATTTGGAAACACCATATATTTT
v_gene: TRBV7-2
d_gene: NA
abundance: NA
j_gene: TRBJ1-3

CDR3aa: CASSSDARLLQETQYF
CDR3nt: TGTGCCAGCAGCTCAGATGCCCGACTTTTACAAGAGACCCAGTACTTC
v_gene: TRBV7-9
d_gene: NA
abundance: NA
j_gene: TRBJ2-5

CDR3aa: CATSDWGRGGELFF
CDR3nt: TGTGCCACCAGTGATTGGGGCCGAGGCGGGGAGCTGTTTTTT
v_gene: TRBV24-1
d_gene: NA
abundance: NA
j_gene: TRBJ2-2

CDR3aa: CASSPDRAFRGYTF
CDR3nt: TGTGCCAGCTCACCAGACAGGGCTTTCCGCGGCTACACCTTC
v_gene: TRBV18
d_gene: TRBD1
abundance: NA
j_gene: TRBJ1-2

CDR3aa: CASNLDRTGDSPLHF
CDR3nt: TGTGCCAGCAACCTGGACAGGACCGGTGATTCACCCCTCCACTTT
v_gene: TRBV2
d_gene: TRBD1
abundance: NA
j_gene: TRBJ1-6

CDR3aa: CASSQSSSQTSNQPQHF
CDR3nt: TGCGCCAGCAGTCAATCAAGTAGCCAGACTAGCAATCAGCCCCAGCATTTT
v_gene: TRBV23-1
d_gene: NA
abundance: NA
j_gene: TRBJ1-5

CDR3aa: CATSDAGLSTDTQYF
CDR3nt: TGTGCCACCAGTGATGCGGGTCTGAGCACAGATACGCAGTATTTT
v_gene: TRBV24-1
d_gene: NA
abundance: NA
j_gene: TRBJ2-3

CDR3aa: CANKGFRMAEEETQYF
CDR3nt: TGTGCCAACAAGGGCTTCCGTATGGCTGAAGAAGAGACCCAGTACTTC
v_gene: TRBV6-1
d_gene: NA
abundance: NA
j_gene: TRBJ2-5

CDR3aa: CASSIWQGEAFF
CDR3nt: TGTGCCAGTAGTATATGGCAAGGGGAAGCTTTCTTT
v_gene: TRBV19
d_gene: NA
abundance: NA
j_gene: TRBJ1-1

CDR3aa: CASSELGASLQETQYF
CDR3nt: TGTGCCAGCAGTGAACTTGGAGCAAGCCTCCAAGAGACCCAGTACTTC
v_gene: TRBV25-1
d_gene: NA
abundance: NA
j_gene: TRBJ2-5

CDR3aa: CATSDSIVPDNEQFF
CDR3nt: TGTGCCACCAGTGATAGCATAGTCCCTGACAATGAGCAGTTCTTC
v_gene: TRBV24-1
d_gene: NA
abundance: NA
j_gene: TRBJ2-1

CDR3aa: CSATITNEKLFF
CDR3nt: TGCAGTGCGACGATAACTAATGAAAAACTGTTTTTT
v_gene: TRBV20-1
d_gene: NA
abundance: NA
j_gene: TRBJ1-4

CDR3aa: CATSGRTPNTGELFF
CDR3nt: TGTGCCACCAGTGGAAGAACCCCGAACACCGGGGAGCTGTTTTTT
v_gene: TRBV24-1
d_gene: NA
abundance: few
j_gene: TRBJ2-2

CDR3aa: CATSDSMAGTGKETQYF
CDR3nt: TGTGCCACCAGTGATTCAATGGCTGGGACAGGTAAAGAGACCCAGTACTTC
v_gene: TRBV24-1
d_gene: TRBD1
abundance: NA
j_gene: TRBJ2-5

CDR3aa: CASSEARVDTDTQYF
CDR3nt: TGTGCCAGCAGTGAAGCGAGGGTAGACACAGATACGCAGTATTTT
v_gene: TRBV6-1
d_gene: NA
abundance: NA
j_gene: TRBJ2-3

CDR3aa: CASSFTGTSGGLNTDTQYF
CDR3nt: TGTGCCAGCAGCTTCACCGGGACTAGCGGGGGGCTCAACACAGATACGCAGTATTTT
v_gene: TRBV11-3
d_gene: TRBD2
abundance: NA
j_gene: TRBJ2-3

CDR3aa: CASSGPLAGELFF
CDR3nt: TGTGCCAGCAGTGGCCCTCTGGCAGGGGAGCTGTTTTTT
v_gene: TRBV27
d_gene: NA
abundance: NA
j_gene: TRBJ2-2

CDR3aa: CATSDSPQETQYF
CDR3nt: TGTGCCACCAGTGATTCGCCCCAAGAGACCCAGTACTTC
v_gene: TRBV24-1
d_gene: NA
abundance: NA
j_gene: TRBJ2-5

CDR3aa: CATSETGGADTGELFF
CDR3nt: TGTGCCACCAGTGAGACAGGGGGGGCTGACACCGGGGAGCTGTTTTTT
v_gene: TRBV24-1
d_gene: TRBD1
abundance: NA
j_gene: TRBJ2-2

CDR3aa: CASSQPQGASGSGANVLTF
CDR3nt: TGTGCCAGCAGCCAACCACAGGGGGCTTCCGGGTCTGGGGCCAACGTCCTGACTTTC
v_gene: TRBV7-2
d_gene: TRBD1
abundance: NA
j_gene: TRBJ2-6

CDR3aa: CASSPRLGQHHEQFF
CDR3nt: TGTGCCAGCAGCCCCAGACTAGGCCAACATCATGAGCAGTTCTTC
v_gene: TRBV5-4
d_gene: NA
abundance: NA
j_gene: TRBJ2-1

CDR3aa: CSAEQGAGETQYF
CDR3nt: TGCAGTGCGGAACAGGGGGCTGGGGAGACCCAGTACTTC
v_gene: TRBV20-1
d_gene: TRBD1
abundance: NA
j_gene: TRBJ2-5

CDR3aa: CATSRGGTGWIQPQHF
CDR3nt: TGTGCCACCAGCAGGGGGGGGACAGGGTGGATCCAGCCCCAGCATTTT
v_gene: TRBV15
d_gene: TRBD1
abundance: NA
j_gene: TRBJ1-5

CDR3aa: CSAPGQGAWSYNSPLHF
CDR3nt: TGCAGTGCTCCCGGACAGGGGGCTTGGTCCTATAATTCACCCCTCCACTTT
v_gene: TRBV20-1
d_gene: TRBD1
abundance: few
j_gene: TRBJ1-6

CDR3aa: CATGRGYEQYF
CDR3nt: TGTGCCACGGGGAGAGGGTACGAGCAGTACTTC
v_gene: TRBV6-1
d_gene: NA
abundance: NA
j_gene: TRBJ2-7

CDR3aa: CASRTGVSTDTQYF
CDR3nt: TGTGCCAGCAGGACAGGGGTGAGCACAGATACGCAGTATTTT
v_gene: TRBV6-1
d_gene: TRBD1
abundance: once
j_gene: TRBJ2-3

CDR3aa: CASSHTGTKRMEGSGANVLTF
CDR3nt: TGCGCCAGCAGCCATACCGGGACAAAAAGGATGGAGGGGTCTGGGGCCAACGTCCTGACTTTC
v_gene: TRBV4-1
d_gene: NA
abundance: NA
j_gene: TRBJ2-6

CDR3aa: CASSFKWDTGELFF
CDR3nt: TGTGCCAGCAGCTTTAAGTGGGATACCGGGGAGCTGTTTTTT
v_gene: TRBV5-5
d_gene: NA
abundance: once
j_gene: TRBJ2-2

CDR3aa: CSASSLGAGNTIYF
CDR3nt: TGCAGTGCCAGTAGTCTGGGGGCGGGAAACACCATATATTTT
v_gene: TRBV20-1
d_gene: NA
abundance: NA
j_gene: TRBJ1-3

CDR3aa: CASSLGSGADTQYF
CDR3nt: TGTGCCAGCAGTTTAGGTAGCGGGGCGGATACGCAGTATTTT
v_gene: TRBV12-3/TRBV12-4
d_gene: TRBD2
abundance: NA
j_gene: TRBJ2-3

CDR3aa: CASTERRGGYNEQFF
CDR3nt: TGTGCCAGTACCGAAAGGCGGGGGGGCTACAATGAGCAGTTCTTC
v_gene: TRBV19
d_gene: TRBD2
abundance: NA
j_gene: TRBJ2-1

CDR3aa: CASSFGQGNTGELFF
CDR3nt: TGTGCCAGCAGTTTCGGACAGGGCAACACCGGGGAGCTGTTTTTT
v_gene: TRBV6-5
d_gene: TRBD1
abundance: NA
j_gene: TRBJ2-2

CDR3aa: CASSPGLAGAQETQYF
CDR3nt: TGTGCCAGCAGCCCGGGACTAGCGGGGGCCCAAGAGACCCAGTACTTC
v_gene: TRBV7-9
d_gene: TRBD2
abundance: NA
j_gene: TRBJ2-5

CDR3aa: CASSRASGLGTDTQYF
CDR3nt: TGTGCCAGCAGTAGGGCTTCGGGACTAGGTACAGATACGCAGTATTTT
v_gene: TRBV6-1
d_gene: TRBD2
abundance: few
j_gene: TRBJ2-3

CDR3aa: CAWSRDYNSPLHF
CDR3nt: TGTGCCTGGAGTAGGGATTATAATTCACCCCTCCACTTT
v_gene: TRBV30
d_gene: NA
abundance: NA
j_gene: TRBJ1-6

CDR3aa: CSVVLNTEAFF
CDR3nt: TGCAGCGTGGTCCTAAACACTGAAGCTTTCTTT
v_gene: TRBV29-1
d_gene: NA
abundance: few
j_gene: TRBJ1-1

CDR3aa: CASSERGGGQTQYF
CDR3nt: TGTGCCAGCAGTGAACGGGGGGGCGGTCAGACCCAGTACTTC
v_gene: TRBV6-1
d_gene: TRBD2
abundance: NA
j_gene: TRBJ2-5

CDR3aa: CASSLGGSTGDTQYF
CDR3nt: TGTGCCAGCAGTCTGGGGGGGTCCACGGGAGATACGCAGTATTTT
v_gene: TRBV2
d_gene: TRBD2
abundance: NA
j_gene: TRBJ2-3

CDR3aa: CAISGSGGGEDTQYF
CDR3nt: TGTGCCATCAGTGGTAGCGGGGGGGGCGAAGATACGCAGTATTTT
v_gene: TRBV10-3
d_gene: TRBD2
abundance: few
j_gene: TRBJ2-3

CDR3aa: CASSESGRFFGYTF
CDR3nt: TGTGCCAGCAGTGAAAGTGGACGTTTCTTTGGCTACACCTTC
v_gene: TRBV6-1
d_gene: NA
abundance: NA
j_gene: TRBJ1-2

CDR3aa: CSAQTTFTVVGTEAFF
CDR3nt: TGCAGTGCCCAGACCACTTTTACAGTCGTCGGCACTGAAGCTTTCTTT
v_gene: TRBV20-1
d_gene: NA
abundance: once
j_gene: TRBJ1-1

CDR3aa: CASTAQLLREYF
CDR3nt: TGTGCCAGTACCGCTCAGCTCCTCCGGGAGTACTTC
v_gene: TRBV11-2
d_gene: NA
abundance: NA
j_gene: TRBJ2-7

CDR3aa: CAWSAYRGLSNQPQHF
CDR3nt: TGTGCCTGGAGTGCATACAGGGGGCTAAGCAATCAGCCCCAGCATTTT
v_gene: TRBV30
d_gene: TRBD1
abundance: NA
j_gene: TRBJ1-5

CDR3aa: CASSLFWGRGTEAFF
CDR3nt: TGTGCCAGCAGTTTATTTTGGGGCAGGGGCACTGAAGCTTTCTTT
v_gene: TRBV12-3/TRBV12-4
d_gene: NA
abundance: NA
j_gene: TRBJ1-1

CDR3aa: CASSLARVGSGNTIYF
CDR3nt: TGTGCCAGCAGCTTAGCGAGGGTCGGGTCTGGAAACACCATATATTTT
v_gene: TRBV7-6
d_gene: NA
abundance: NA
j_gene: TRBJ1-3

CDR3aa: CASTTGQGITGELFF
CDR3nt: TGTGCCAGCACCACGGGACAGGGTATAACCGGGGAGCTGTTTTTT
v_gene: TRBV27
d_gene: TRBD1
abundance: NA
j_gene: TRBJ2-2

CDR3aa: CASSLTIDTDTQYF
CDR3nt: TGTGCCAGCAGCCTAACAATTGACACAGATACGCAGTATTTT
v_gene: TRBV7-9
d_gene: NA
abundance: NA
j_gene: TRBJ2-3

CDR3aa: CATSRDRDSTDTQYF
CDR3nt: TGTGCCACCAGCAGAGACAGGGATAGCACAGATACGCAGTATTTT
v_gene: TRBV15
d_gene: NA
abundance: NA
j_gene: TRBJ2-3

CDR3aa: CSAREMGFGNTIYF
CDR3nt: TGCAGTGCTAGAGAGATGGGGTTCGGAAACACCATATATTTT
v_gene: TRBV20-1
d_gene: NA
abundance: NA
j_gene: TRBJ1-3

CDR3aa: CASSPSTGLGGGYTF
CDR3nt: TGCGCCAGCAGCCCGTCGACAGGGTTAGGGGGAGGCTACACCTTC
v_gene: TRBV5-1
d_gene: TRBD1
abundance: NA
j_gene: TRBJ1-2

CDR3aa: CASSVGVYNSPLHF
CDR3nt: TGTGCCAGCAGTGTAGGGGTTTATAATTCACCCCTCCACTTT
v_gene: TRBV6-1
d_gene: NA
abundance: NA
j_gene: TRBJ1-6